The TCR beta chain under discussion was sequenced for a study of CD8+CD57+ T cells in acquired aplastic anemia. Genomic DNA, the template, was used for profiling of the TCR beta VDJ and CDR3. TCRdb reanalysed the reads using MiXCR and keeps one entry per CDR3 protein. The sample carries roughly 300,000 distinct CDR3 sequences, approximately 55% recorded once. The CDR3 is 14 amino acids. The V gene lost 5 bases and the J gene lost 7 bases, with 18 bases spanning the gap. CDR1 and CDR2 (germline): SGHVS, FQNEAQ. V usage is TRBV7-8 and J usage is TRBJ2-7; D gene unclear. Sequences were obtained from sorted CD4+, CD8+, or CD8+CD57+ T cells (not recorded which) from PBMCs. This sequence originates from a human donor with severe aplastic anemia or a healthy control (not recorded which). The CDR3 sequence is CASSQLTGPGEQYF. CDR3 bases: TGTGCCAGCAGCCAACTCACTGGGCCCGGGGAGCAGTACTTC.